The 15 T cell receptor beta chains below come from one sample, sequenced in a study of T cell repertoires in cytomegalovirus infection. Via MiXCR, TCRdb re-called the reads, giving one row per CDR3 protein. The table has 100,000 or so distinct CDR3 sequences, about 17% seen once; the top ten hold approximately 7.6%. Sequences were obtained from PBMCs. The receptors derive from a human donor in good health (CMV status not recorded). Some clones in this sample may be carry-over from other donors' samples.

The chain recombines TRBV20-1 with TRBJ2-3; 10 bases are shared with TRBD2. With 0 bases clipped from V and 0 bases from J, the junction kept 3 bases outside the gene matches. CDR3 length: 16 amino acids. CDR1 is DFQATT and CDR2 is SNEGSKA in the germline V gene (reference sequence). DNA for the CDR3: TGCAGTGCTAGAGACCCAGCGGGGGGGAGCACAGATACGCAGTATTTT. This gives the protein CSARDPAGGSTDTQYF.

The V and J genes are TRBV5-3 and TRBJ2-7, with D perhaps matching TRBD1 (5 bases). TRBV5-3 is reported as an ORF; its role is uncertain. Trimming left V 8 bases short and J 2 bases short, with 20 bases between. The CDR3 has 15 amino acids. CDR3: CASSIGNAGPYEQYF. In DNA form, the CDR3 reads TGTGCCAGCAGCATCGGTAATGCAGGGCCCTACGAGCAGTACTTC.

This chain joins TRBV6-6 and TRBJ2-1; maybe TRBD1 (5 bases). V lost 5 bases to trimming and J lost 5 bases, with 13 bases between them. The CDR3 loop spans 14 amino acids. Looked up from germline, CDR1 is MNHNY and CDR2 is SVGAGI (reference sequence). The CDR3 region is CASSPTGRNNEQFF. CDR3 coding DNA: TGTGCCAGCAGTCCCACAGGACGTAACAATGAGCAGTTCTTC.

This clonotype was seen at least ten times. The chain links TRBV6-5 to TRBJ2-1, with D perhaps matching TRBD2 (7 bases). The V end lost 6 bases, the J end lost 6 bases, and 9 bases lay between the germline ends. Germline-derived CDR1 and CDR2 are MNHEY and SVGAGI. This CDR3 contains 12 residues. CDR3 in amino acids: CASRGGGNEQFF. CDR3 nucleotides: TGTGCCAGCAGGGGAGGGGGCAATGAGCAGTTCTTC.

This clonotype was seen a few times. CDR3 sequence: CASSYPTSGGNEQYF. The CDR3 DNA is TGTGCCAGCAGTTACCCGACTAGCGGGGGAAACGAGCAGTACTTC. This sequence joins TRBV6-6 and TRBJ2-7; 12 positions match TRBD2. CDR1 and CDR2 (germline): MNHNY, SVGAGI (reference sequence). Unmatched junction bases numbered 4, after V lost 2 bases and J lost 5 bases. The CDR3 contains 15 residues.

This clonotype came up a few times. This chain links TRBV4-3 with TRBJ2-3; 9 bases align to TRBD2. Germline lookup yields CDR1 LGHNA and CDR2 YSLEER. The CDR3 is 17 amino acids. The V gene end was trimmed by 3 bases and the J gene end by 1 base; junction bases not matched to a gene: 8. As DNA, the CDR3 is TGCGCCAGCAGCCAGGGTTTAGCGGGGGCCCGCACAGATACGCAGTATTTT. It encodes CASSQGLAGARTDTQYF.

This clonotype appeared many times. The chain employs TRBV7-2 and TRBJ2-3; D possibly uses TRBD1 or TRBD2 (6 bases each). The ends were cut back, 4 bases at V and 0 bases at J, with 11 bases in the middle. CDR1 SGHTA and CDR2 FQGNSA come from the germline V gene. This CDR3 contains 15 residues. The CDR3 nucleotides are TGTGCCAGCAGCTCCCGGGGGACAAGCACAGATACGCAGTATTTT. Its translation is CASSSRGTSTDTQYF.

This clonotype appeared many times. DNA for the CDR3: TGTGCCAGCAGCTCCGGCCGGACCTACGAGCAGTACTTC. This encodes CASSSGRTYEQYF. This rearrangement joins TRBV7-2 to TRBJ2-7; D uncertain. V lost 4 bases to trimming and J lost 2 bases, with 9 bases between them. The CDR3 contains 13 residues. Germline lookup yields CDR1 SGHTA and CDR2 FQGNSA.

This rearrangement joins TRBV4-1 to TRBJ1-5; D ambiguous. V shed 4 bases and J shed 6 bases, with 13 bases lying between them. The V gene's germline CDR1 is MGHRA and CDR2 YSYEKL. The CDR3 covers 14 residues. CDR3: CASSPTGILQPQHF. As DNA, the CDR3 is TGCGCCAGCAGCCCAACCGGTATTCTTCAGCCCCAGCATTTT.

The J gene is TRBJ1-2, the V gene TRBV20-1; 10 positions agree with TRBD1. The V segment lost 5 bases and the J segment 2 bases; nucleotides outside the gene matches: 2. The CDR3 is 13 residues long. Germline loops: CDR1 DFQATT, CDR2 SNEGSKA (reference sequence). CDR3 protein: CSAWDRGNYGYTF. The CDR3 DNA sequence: TGCAGTGCTTGGGACAGGGGAAACTATGGCTACACCTTC.

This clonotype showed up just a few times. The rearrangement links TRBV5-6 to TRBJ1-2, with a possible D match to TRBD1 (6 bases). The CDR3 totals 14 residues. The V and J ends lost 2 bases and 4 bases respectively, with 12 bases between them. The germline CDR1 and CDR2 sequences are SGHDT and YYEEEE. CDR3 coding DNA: TGTGCCAGCAGCTTAGGGGGTGAACTCTATGGCTACACCTTC. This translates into CASSLGGELYGYTF.

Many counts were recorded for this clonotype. CDR3 residues: CASSLLPHGGTGTDTQYF. The CDR3 DNA reads TGTGCCAGCAGTTTATTACCACATGGAGGGACAGGCACAGATACGCAGTATTTT. This chain uses TRBV28 with TRBJ2-3, with D perhaps matching TRBD1 (7 bases). Between the trimmed V and J ends, which lost 1 base and 1 base, there was a span of 18 bases. Germline CDR1 is MDHEN and CDR2 is SYDVKM. The length of the CDR3 is 18 residues.

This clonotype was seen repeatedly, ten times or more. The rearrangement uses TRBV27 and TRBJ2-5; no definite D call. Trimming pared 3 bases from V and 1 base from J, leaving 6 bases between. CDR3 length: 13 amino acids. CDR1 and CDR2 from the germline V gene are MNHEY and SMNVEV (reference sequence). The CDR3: CASSFSTQETQYF. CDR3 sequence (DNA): TGTGCCAGCAGTTTCAGCACCCAAGAGACCCAGTACTTC.

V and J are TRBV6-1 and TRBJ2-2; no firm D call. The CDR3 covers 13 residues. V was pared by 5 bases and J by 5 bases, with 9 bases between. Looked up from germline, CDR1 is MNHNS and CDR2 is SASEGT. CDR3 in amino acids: CASSLQITGELFF. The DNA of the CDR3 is TGTGCCAGCAGTTTACAGATTACCGGGGAGCTGTTTTTT.

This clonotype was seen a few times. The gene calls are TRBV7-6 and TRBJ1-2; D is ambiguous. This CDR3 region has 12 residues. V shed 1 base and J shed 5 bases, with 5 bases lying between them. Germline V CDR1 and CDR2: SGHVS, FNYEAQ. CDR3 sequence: CASSLEEYGYTF. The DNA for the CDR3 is TGTGCCAGCAGCTTAGAGGAATATGGCTACACCTTC. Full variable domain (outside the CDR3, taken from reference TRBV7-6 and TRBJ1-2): GAGVSQSPRYKVTKRGQDVALRCDPISGHVSLYWYRQALGQGPEFLTYFNYEAQQDKSGLPNDRFSAERPEGSISTLTIQRTEQRDSAMYRCASSLEEYGYTFGSGTRLTVV.